This entry lists 24 T cell receptor beta chains sequenced from one sample in a study of identical twins (dated by TCRdb to 2016 to 2018). Preparation of the library involved 5' RACE. The listed sequencing device is Illumina HiSeq 2000. Starting from the raw public reads, TCRdb applied fastp trimming at Q25, assembled clones with MiXCR and retained in-frame beta chains. A single entry per CDR3 protein holds the most common genes and DNA from its merged rows. This sample comprises 570,000 or so distinct CDR3 sequences, more than 9% of them detected only once. The top ten clones comprise approximately 3% of the sample. The same sample was also used in a study of yellow fever vaccine responses in identical twins.

The sequenced sample was PBMCs. These receptor sequences come from a woman aged 18-29 years in good health.

This clonotype showed up just a few times. The chain joins TRBV3-1 to TRBJ2-3; maybe TRBD1 (6 bases). Germline CDR1 and CDR2: LGHDT and YNNKEL (reference sequence). Trimming stripped 4 bases from V and 8 bases from J, with 22 bases between. The CDR3 covers 16 residues. CDR3 nucleotides: TGTGCCAGCAGCCGAACGGCCAGGGGAGCATCAGGTACGCAGTATTTT. Its protein product is CASSRTARGASGTQYF.

The sample holds a few counts of this clonotype. The rearrangement uses TRBV27 and TRBJ2-7, with a possible D match to TRBD2 (6 bases). This CDR3 has 12 residues. Per germline, CDR1 MNHEY and CDR2 SMNVEV (reference sequence). V lost 5 bases, J lost 7 bases, and 12 bases lay in between. The CDR3 region has the DNA TGTGCCAGCAGTCGACTAGATAGTGAGCAGTACTTC. Encoded protein: CASSRLDSEQYF.

V usage is TRBV20-1 and J usage is TRBJ2-1, with D hard to call. Per germline, CDR1 DFQATT and CDR2 SNEGSKA (reference sequence). Trimming took off 3 bases at V and 6 bases at J, with 6 bases between the two ends. The CDR3 is made up of 11 amino acids. CDR3 loop: CSASLRNEQFF. The CDR3 DNA sequence: TGCAGTGCTAGTTTACGCAATGAGCAGTTCTTC.

V is TRBV14 and J is TRBJ2-3, with TRBD2 matching over 10 bases. J was trimmed by 10 bases and V by 2 bases; bases with no gene match: 3. The CDR3 has 13 residues. Germline V gene sequence: CDR1 SGHDN, CDR2 FVKESK. CDR3 protein: CASSQLLAGAQYF. The CDR3, as DNA: TGTGCCAGCAGCCAACTCCTAGCGGGGGCGCAGTATTTT.

This clonotype has more than one count but fewer than ten. The V call is TRBV20-1, the J call TRBJ2-7; D ambiguous. The CDR3 extends over 12 amino acids. The ends were cut back, 1 base at V and 2 bases at J, with 6 bases in the middle. The germline gives CDR1 DFQATT, CDR2 SNEGSKA (reference sequence). CDR3 DNA: TGCAGTGCTAGAGGCTCCCCCTACGAGCAGTACTTC. Its translation is CSARGSPYEQYF.

This clonotype was observed a handful of times. The rearrangement uses TRBV20-1 and TRBJ2-1; 8 bases fit TRBD2. Germline V gene data show CDR1 as DFQATT and CDR2 as SNEGSKA (reference sequence). Unmatched junction bases numbered 15, after V lost 1 base and J lost 7 bases. The CDR3 consists of 17 residues. CDR3 in DNA: TGCAGTGCTAGAGGGGACGGGAGGGCCAGGTATAGTAATGAGCAGTTCTTC. Translated, it gives CSARGDGRARYSNEQFF.

This clonotype was counted many times. The chain is built from TRBV7-9 and TRBJ1-2, with D unclear. V was shortened by 5 bases and J by 6 bases, with 16 bases between the two germline ends. This CDR3 is 14 amino acids long. Germline CDR1 and CDR2: SEHNR and FQNEAQ (reference sequence). CDR3 bases: TGTGCCAGCAGCATTTCGAACGATAGAAATGGCTACACCTTC. Translation: CASSISNDRNGYTF.

This rearrangement joins TRBV10-2 to TRBJ2-7; 9 nucleotides align to TRBD2. This CDR3 comprises 15 residues. With V trimmed by 4 bases and J by 3 bases, 7 bases remained unmatched. CDR1 WSHSY and CDR2 SAAADI come from the germline V gene. The CDR3 DNA reads TGCGCCAGCAGTGGAAGGCTAGCGGGATTCTACGAGCAGTACTTC. It specifies CASSGRLAGFYEQYF.

This clonotype was seen ten or more times. The chain links TRBV10-3 to TRBJ1-6; D remains ambiguous. The CDR3 runs to 12 residues. Trimming took off 5 bases at V and 7 bases at J, with 6 bases between the two ends. Germline V lookup: CDR1 ENHRY, CDR2 SYGVKD. CDR3 DNA: TGTGCCATCAGTCTACAGAATTCACCCCTCCACTTT. The encoded protein is CAISLQNSPLHF.

This clonotype appeared a few times. The chain is built from TRBV6-5 and TRBJ2-7; 11 nucleotides align to TRBD1. Germline CDR1 and CDR2: MNHEY and SVGAGI. V gave up 0 bases and J gave up 3 bases; unmatched junction bases: 7. There are 17 residues in the CDR3. The CDR3 region has the DNA TGTGCCAGCAGTTACTCGCAGGGACAGGGGGGACGCTACGAGCAGTACTTC. Residues: CASSYSQGQGGRYEQYF.

This clonotype has a handful of counts. The rearrangement uses TRBV7-9 and TRBJ2-5; weak D call: TRBD1 (5 bases). The V and J ends lost 8 bases and 7 bases respectively, with 20 bases between them. There are 14 residues in the CDR3. CDR1 SEHNR and CDR2 FQNEAQ come from the germline V gene (reference sequence). CDR3 bases: TGTGCCAGCGGATTCCCTGGGGCCGGGCCGACCCAGTACTTC. This encodes CASGFPGAGPTQYF.

This sequence joins TRBV5-1 and TRBJ1-2; no firm D call. Trimming shortened V by 4 bases and J by 4 bases, and 14 bases separated the two germline ends. Per germline, CDR1 SGHRS and CDR2 YFSETQ. The CDR3 has 14 residues. CDR3: CASSIAPGGYGYTF. The CDR3 DNA reads as TGCGCCAGCAGCATAGCACCGGGTGGCTATGGCTACACCTTC. The variable domain in full, completed from reference TRBV5-1 and TRBJ1-2, reads KAGVTQTPRYLIKTRGQQVTLSCSPISGHRSVSWYQQTPGQGLQFLFEYFSETQRNKGNFPGRFSGRQFSNSRSEMNVSTLELGDSALYLCASSIAPGGYGYTFGSGTRLTVV.

This clonotype was counted between two and nine times. This chain uses TRBV5-1 with TRBJ2-1; D gene unclear. The CDR3 is made up of 13 amino acids. Per the germline V gene, CDR1 is SGHRS and CDR2 is YFSETQ. The V end lost 5 bases, the J end lost 8 bases, and 14 bases lay between the germline ends. Here the CDR3 reads CASSFDWWDEQFF. The CDR3, as DNA: TGCGCCAGCAGTTTCGACTGGTGGGATGAGCAGTTCTTC.

A few counts support this clonotype. The gene calls are TRBV20-1 and TRBJ2-1; 9 bases align to TRBD2. V shed 3 bases and J 4 bases; nucleotides not matched to a gene: 4. The germline gives CDR1 DFQATT, CDR2 SNEGSKA (reference sequence). The CDR3 has 14 amino acids. CDR3 residues: CSARGLAQYNEQFF. CDR3 DNA: TGCAGTGCTAGGGGACTAGCCCAGTACAATGAGCAGTTCTTC.

The rearrangement joins TRBV3-1 to TRBJ2-5, with a tentative D call TRBD1 (6 bases). V lost 3 bases and J 1 base, leaving 15 bases between the germline ends. This CDR3 is built from 16 residues. Germline V gives CDR1 LGHDT, CDR2 YNNKEL (reference sequence). The CDR3 loop reads CASSHRDTKFQETQYF. Here the CDR3 DNA reads TGTGCCAGCAGCCACCGGGACACGAAGTTCCAAGAGACCCAGTACTTC.

There are a few counts of this clonotype. The chain has TRBV4-3 and TRBJ2-2; the D is unclear. This CDR3 is 15 amino acids long. CDR1 and CDR2 (germline): LGHNA, YSLEER. The V and J ends lost 0 bases and 3 bases respectively, with 8 bases between them. The CDR3 DNA reads as TGCGCCAGCAGCCAAGATCGACTGTACACCGGGGAGCTGTTTTTT. It specifies CASSQDRLYTGELFF.

This chain links TRBV6-1 with TRBJ2-2; 7 positions match TRBD1. CDR1 is MNHNS, CDR2 SASEGT, per germline. The CDR3 length is 14 residues. Trimming cost V 3 bases and J 9 bases; bases outside gene matches: 7. The CDR3 region is CASSDFTGARELFF. The CDR3 DNA reads as TGTGCCAGCAGTGATTTCACAGGGGCCCGGGAGCTGTTTTTT.

J is TRBJ1-6 and V is TRBV20-1; D call uncertain. Germline loops: CDR1 DFQATT, CDR2 SNEGSKA (reference sequence). The V end lost 6 bases, the J end lost 6 bases, and 15 bases lay between the germline ends. This CDR3 comprises 14 residues. The DNA of the CDR3 is TGCAGTGCCGCATTCCAGATATCTAATTCACCCCTCCACTTT. Residues: CSAAFQISNSPLHF.

This clonotype has a handful of counts. The rearrangement joins TRBV12-3 or TRBV12-4 to TRBJ1-2; 9 nucleotides align to TRBD1. V was pared by 6 bases and J by 4 bases, with 12 bases of the junction left unmatched. The CDR3 is 16 residues long. The DNA of the CDR3 is TGTGCCAGCAGCCTGGGACAGGGCTTATCCAGCTATGGCTACACCTTC. This sequence encodes CASSLGQGLSSYGYTF.

This clonotype was counted many times. This chain links TRBV5-1 with TRBJ1-2; D is undetermined. The CDR3 length is 14 residues. The V gene lost 4 bases and the J gene lost 3 bases, with 13 bases spanning the gap. Per germline, CDR1 SGHRS and CDR2 YFSETQ. In DNA, the CDR3 is TGCGCCAGCAGCCAAGAAGCCCCTGACTATGGCTACACCTTC. Translation: CASSQEAPDYGYTF.

This rearrangement joins TRBV7-2 to TRBJ2-7; 8 nucleotides align to TRBD1. The CDR3 loop spans 14 amino acids. Germline V gene sequence: CDR1 SGHTA, CDR2 FQGNSA. The trim removed 5 bases at V and 1 base at J, leaving 4 bases unmatched. CDR3 sequence: CASSIRQGSYEQYF. DNA of the CDR3: TGTGCCAGCAGCATAAGACAGGGGTCCTACGAGCAGTACTTC.

This clonotype was seen at least ten times. J is TRBJ2-4 and V is TRBV28; 12 bases are shared with TRBD2. CDR1 and CDR2 from the germline V gene are MDHEN and SYDVKM. This CDR3 region has 13 residues. V trimming: 6 bases; J trimming: 8 bases; junction bases outside the gene matches: 2. DNA of the CDR3: TGTGCCAGCAGCCTAGCGGGAGGGTACATTCAGTACTTC. It specifies CASSLAGGYIQYF.

The rearrangement links TRBV7-2 to TRBJ2-1; D perhaps matches TRBD2 (5 bases). V was cut by 4 bases and J by 0 bases, with 10 bases left in between. From germline, CDR1 is SGHTA and CDR2 FQGNSA. CDR3 length: 15 amino acids. CDR3 in amino acids: CASSSGSRSYNEQFF. The CDR3, as DNA: TGTGCCAGCAGCTCGGGGAGCCGCTCCTACAATGAGCAGTTCTTC.

This clonotype showed up just a few times. V and J are TRBV14 and TRBJ2-7; 7 bases align to TRBD2. Germline V lookup: CDR1 SGHDN, CDR2 FVKESK. The ends lost 0 bases at V and 0 bases at J; junction bases unmatched: 5. The CDR3 has 16 amino acids. For the CDR3, the DNA is TGTGCCAGCAGCCAAGAGGACGGGAGGCCCTCCTACGAGCAGTACTTC. Translating it yields CASSQEDGRPSYEQYF.